These 27 T cell receptor beta chains were all obtained from the same sample, sequenced in a study of shared clonotypes between healthy human individuals. TCRdb's table, derived via immunoSEQ multiplex PCR, lists solely in-frame clones and lacks some. Of some 490,000 clones detected, around 80% appear once; the ten largest clones hold more than 10%. The sample consisted of PBMCs. These TCRs come from a woman aged 40 to 50 in good health. Some clones in this sample may be carry-over from other donors' samples.

The V gene is TRBV11-1, the J gene TRBJ2-5; D remains ambiguous. Judging by the DNA end, TRBJ2-7 fits better; the J call may be wrong. The CDR3 consists of 11 residues. The germline V gene encodes CDR1 SGHAT and CDR2 FQDESV (reference sequence). CDR3 DNA: TGTGCCAGCAGCTTCGGCCACGAGCAGTACTTC. Residues: CASSFGHEQYF.

This sequence joins TRBV5-1 and TRBJ1-4; 7 bases fit TRBD1. J was trimmed by 5 bases and V by 7 bases; bases with no gene match: 8. The CDR3 runs to 14 residues. CDR1 and CDR2 (germline): SGHRS, YFSETQ. The CDR3 nucleotides are TGCGCCAGCCGACTGGGACAGATAAATGAAAAACTGTTTTTT. Protein sequence: CASRLGQINEKLFF.

The chain uses TRBV18 and TRBJ1-1; TRBD1 agrees at 9 bases. CDR3 length equals 17 residues. CDR1 and CDR2 from the germline V gene are KGHSH and LQKENI. With 0 bases clipped from V and 4 bases from J, the junction kept 9 bases outside the gene matches. In DNA form, the CDR3 reads TGTGCCAGCTCACCACCCTTGACAGGGGGTCGGGGCACTGAAGCTTTCTTT. This sequence encodes CASSPPLTGGRGTEAFF. Looking up the rest from reference TRBV18 and TRBJ1-1 gives the full variable domain: NAGVMQNPRHLVRRRGQEARLRCSPMKGHSHVYWYRQLPEEGLKFMVYLQKENIIDESGMPKERFSAEFPKEGPSILRIQQVVRGDSAAYFCASSPPLTGGRGTEAFFGQGTRLTVV.

CDR3 bases: TGTGCCAGCAATCGACTAGCGGGAGGAGAAGAGACCCAGTACTTC. Amino acids: CASNRLAGGEETQYF. This chain uses TRBV28 with TRBJ2-5; 13 nucleotides agree with TRBD2. Germline V gene sequence: CDR1 MDHEN, CDR2 SYDVKM. This CDR3 spans 15 amino acids. V trimming: 7 bases; J trimming: 3 bases; junction bases outside the gene matches: 5.

The CDR3: CASSLEALYGYTF. The CDR3 coding sequence is TGTGCCAGCAGCTTAGAAGCCCTTTATGGCTACACCTTC. The chain carries TRBV7-9 and TRBJ1-2; D is ambiguous. Germline V CDR1 and CDR2: SEHNR, FQNEAQ (reference sequence). This CDR3 contains 13 residues. V was trimmed by 1 base and J by 5 bases, leaving 8 bases between them. Using reference TRBV7-9 and TRBJ1-2 for the parts outside the CDR3, the full variable domain is DTGVSQNPRHKITKRGQNVTFRCDPISEHNRLYWYRQTLGQGPEFLTYFQNEAQLEKSRLLSDRFSAERPKGSFSTLEIQRTEQGDSAMYLCASSLEALYGYTFGSGTRLTVV.

The chain joins TRBV11-3 to TRBJ2-1; the match to TRBD2 covers 11 bases. Germline CDR1 is SGHNT and CDR2 is YENEEA. The length of the CDR3 is 17 residues. Trimming at V came to 5 bases and at J to 2 bases, leaving 8 bases not matched to a gene. This CDR3 reads CASSARGLAGTYNEQFF. DNA for the CDR3: TGTGCCAGCAGCGCCCGAGGACTAGCGGGTACCTACAATGAGCAGTTCTTC.

The rearrangement uses TRBV7-8 and TRBJ1-3; perhaps TRBD1 as D (5 bases). The germline CDR1 and CDR2 sequences are SGHVS and FQNEAQ. The ends were cut back, 3 bases at V and 0 bases at J, with 12 bases in the middle. The CDR3 is 16 residues long. CDR3 sequence: CASSFGGDSSGNTIYF. DNA for the CDR3: TGTGCCAGCAGCTTCGGGGGAGACTCCTCTGGAAACACCATATATTTT.

The gene calls are TRBV7-9 and TRBJ2-1, with 9 bases matching TRBD2. Trimming took 2 bases from V and 8 from J; bases not matched to a gene: 7. Germline assignment: CDR1 SEHNR and CDR2 FQNEAQ (reference sequence). The CDR3 length is 15 residues. CDR3 sequence (DNA): TGTGCCAGCAGCTTAACGGCGGGAGGGCCCCATGAGCAGTTCTTC. Residues: CASSLTAGGPHEQFF. The entire variable domain, with the rest obtained from reference TRBV7-9 and TRBJ2-1, is as follows: DTGVSQNPRHKITKRGQNVTFRCDPISEHNRLYWYRQTLGQGPEFLTYFQNEAQLEKSRLLSDRFSAERPKGSFSTLEIQRTEQGDSAMYLCASSLTAGGPHEQFFGPGTRLTVL.

The chain recombines TRBV28 with TRBJ2-3; D unresolved. The CDR3 contains 13 residues. Germline CDR1 MDHEN, CDR2 SYDVKM. Trimming removed 5 bases at V and 0 bases at J, with 6 bases between. The DNA of the CDR3 is TGTGCCAGCAGTCGACTCAGCACAGATACGCAGTATTTT. This codes for CASSRLSTDTQYF.

This clone was observed a few times. The rearrangement links TRBV6-8 to TRBJ2-2; possible D gene TRBD2, 6 bases. V was shortened by 11 bases and J by 7 bases, with 11 bases between the two germline ends. The CDR3 covers 11 residues. Germline values: CDR1 MNHGY, CDR2 SAAAGT. The CDR3 is CARFSGGELFF. CDR3 bases: TGTGCCCGCTTTAGCGGCGGGGAGCTGTTTTTT.

The chain recombines TRBV4-1 with TRBJ2-1, with 11 positions matching TRBD2. This CDR3 contains 15 residues. V dropped 8 bases and J dropped 0; count of bases not matched to a gene: 3. CDR1 and CDR2 from the germline V gene are MGHRA and YSYEKL. In DNA, the CDR3 is TGCGCCAGCTCTAGCGGGAGGAGCTCCTACAATGAGCAGTTCTTC. It codes for CASSSGRSSYNEQFF.

V usage is TRBV23-1 and J usage is TRBJ2-4, with D unclear. TRBV23-1 is placed among ORFs of uncertain function. V was cut by 2 bases and J by 8 bases, with 16 bases left in between. The CDR3 has 15 amino acids. CDR3 sequence: CASSQVVGRWHIQYF. In DNA, the CDR3 is TGCGCCAGCAGTCAAGTTGTCGGACGGTGGCACATTCAGTACTTC.

The gene calls are TRBV28 and TRBJ2-7; D remains unclear. Trimming removed 4 bases from V and 9 bases from J, with 10 bases in between. The germline CDR1 and CDR2 sequences are MDHEN and SYDVKM. The CDR3 is 11 residues long. CDR3 nucleotide sequence: TGTGCCAGCAGTTCCCTGTTAGTGCAGTACTTC. It specifies CASSSLLVQYF. Together with reference TRBV28 and TRBJ2-7, the CDR3 gives the full variable domain: DVKVTQSSRYLVKRTGEKVFLECVQDMDHENMFWYRQDPGLGLRLIYFSYDVKMKEKGDIPEGYSVSREKKERFSLILESASTNQTSMYLCASSSLLVQYFGPGTRLTVT.

The chain has TRBV10-3 and TRBJ2-1; D call uncertain. CDR1 ENHRY and CDR2 SYGVKD come from the germline V gene. V lost 3 bases and J lost 2, with 8 bases in between. The CDR3 contains 14 residues. CDR3 amino acids: CAISETEPYNEQFF. Here the CDR3 DNA reads TGTGCCATCAGTGAAACCGAGCCCTACAATGAGCAGTTCTTC.

The chain employs TRBV7-9 and TRBJ2-2, with D uncertain. The germline V and J ends were trimmed by 2 bases and 0 bases, with 10 bases remaining between them. The CDR3 consists of 16 residues. Looked up from germline, CDR1 is SEHNR and CDR2 is FQNEAQ (reference sequence). The CDR3 protein is CASSLSVAPNTGELFF. For the CDR3, the DNA is TGTGCCAGCAGCTTAAGCGTCGCCCCGAACACCGGGGAGCTGTTTTTT.

The V gene is TRBV10-3, the J gene TRBJ2-4, with D maybe TRBD1 (6 bases). The CDR3 loop spans 14 amino acids. The V end lost 3 bases, the J end lost 6 bases, and 12 bases lay between the germline ends. Germline lookup yields CDR1 ENHRY and CDR2 SYGVKD. CDR3 bases: TGTGCCATCAGTGACCCGCAGGGGCTAAACATTCAGTACTTC. Amino acid sequence: CAISDPQGLNIQYF.

The CDR3 DNA sequence: TGCGCCAGCAGCCTAGGAGAGGGGGCGAGGGAGACCCAGTACTTC. It translates to CASSLGEGARETQYF. The chain combines TRBV5-1 with TRBJ2-5; 7 bases match TRBD1. Germline V CDR1 and CDR2: SGHRS, YFSETQ. J was trimmed by 5 bases and V by 4 bases; bases with no gene match: 11. CDR3 length equals 15 residues.

This rearrangement joins TRBV9 to TRBJ1-1, with D tentatively TRBD1 (5 bases). V was pared by 0 bases and J by 1 base, with 10 bases between. Germline loops: CDR1 SGDLS, CDR2 YYNGEE. The CDR3 runs to 15 residues. The CDR3 loop reads CASSVEGAANTEAFF. Here the CDR3 DNA reads TGTGCCAGCAGCGTAGAAGGGGCCGCGAACACTGAAGCTTTCTTT. Combining the CDR3 with reference TRBV9 and TRBJ1-1 gives the whole variable domain DSGVTQTPKHLITATGQRVTLRCSPRSGDLSVYWYQQSLDQGLQFLIQYYNGEERAKGNILERFSAQQFPDLHSELNLSSLELGDSALYFCASSVEGAANTEAFFGQGTRLTVV.

The chain has TRBV28 and TRBJ2-5, with 7 bases matching TRBD1. The V gene end was trimmed by 5 bases and the J gene end by 5 bases; junction bases not matched to a gene: 17. Germline CDR1 is MDHEN and CDR2 is SYDVKM. The CDR3 is 17 residues long. The CDR3 DNA follows: TGTGCCAGCAGTCCCGGGGTAGGACAGGCCCTCGCGGAGACCCAGTACTTC. Translated: CASSPGVGQALAETQYF.

In the case of this clone: This same CDR3 is encoded by further DNA sequences in the sample. The rearrangement joins TRBV2 to TRBJ1-5, with D possibly being TRBD1 (5 bases). CDR1 is SNHLY, CDR2 FYNNEI, per germline. The length of the CDR3 is 12 residues. V was pared by 11 bases and J by 4 bases, with 12 bases between. CDR3 sequence reads: CASSGGNQPQHF. CDR3 nucleotide sequence: TGTGCCTCAAGTGGGGGGAATCAGCCCCAGCATTTT.

The V and J genes are TRBV28 and TRBJ2-3, with unresolved D. CDR3 length equals 16 residues. CDR1 is MDHEN, CDR2 SYDVKM, per germline. The V end lost 4 bases, the J end lost 3 bases, and 17 bases lay between the germline ends. The CDR3 DNA is TGTGCCAGCAGTTCCCGTTGGTCGTCTACTACAGATACGCAGTATTTT. This codes for CASSSRWSSTTDTQYF.

V usage is TRBV9 and J usage is TRBJ2-7, with 9 nucleotides matching TRBD1. CDR1 and CDR2 (germline): SGDLS, YYNGEE. The length of the CDR3 is 14 residues. V gave up 0 bases and J gave up 3 bases; unmatched junction bases: 1. CDR3 region: CASSVEGQGYEQYF. CDR3 coding DNA: TGTGCCAGCAGCGTAGAGGGACAGGGCTACGAGCAGTACTTC.

The rearrangement uses TRBV6-6 and TRBJ2-5, with TRBD2 identical over 8 bases. Germline V gives CDR1 MNHNY, CDR2 SVGAGI (reference sequence). The CDR3 runs to 14 residues. With 6 bases clipped from V and 5 bases from J, the junction kept 8 bases outside the gene matches. DNA for the CDR3: TGTGCCAGCAGCCCGGGGGGGATCACGGAGACCCAGTACTTC. Translated, it gives CASSPGGITETQYF.

Turning to this clone: It is likely a read error: a sequence one base away is far more abundant. The J gene is TRBJ1-4, the V gene TRBV29-1; possibly TRBD1 for D (6 bases). The CDR3 is 14 amino acids. Germline V gene data show CDR1 as SQVTM and CDR2 as ANQGSEA. The CDR3 sequence: CGVEAVGGVEKLFF. The CDR3 region has the DNA TGCGGCGTTGAAGCGGTGGGGGGCGTTGAAAAACTGTTTTTT. The whole variable domain, remainder taken from reference TRBV29-1 and TRBJ1-4, is SAVISQKPSRDICQRGTSLTIQCQVDSQVTMMFWYRQQPGQSLTLIATANQGSEATYESGFVIDKFPISRPNLTFSTLTVSNMSPEDSSIYLCGVEAVGGVEKLFFGSGTQLSVL.

This clone was found a few times. Other nucleotide sequences from this sample produce the same CDR3. This chain links TRBV27 with TRBJ1-5, with D unclear. The CDR3 consists of 15 residues. Trimming took off 0 bases at V and 1 base at J, with 7 bases between the two ends. Germline V gene lookup returns CDR1 MNHEY and CDR2 SMNVEV (reference sequence). The CDR3 bases are TGTGCCAGCAGTTTATCAGGGCAGAGCAATCAGCCCCAGCATTTT. Amino acid sequence: CASSLSGQSNQPQHF.

CDR3 region: CASSINTGTGPYNEQFF. In DNA form, the CDR3 reads TGTGCCAGCAGCATAAACACCGGGACAGGGCCCTACAATGAGCAGTTCTTC. The chain recombines TRBV9 with TRBJ2-1; 9 nucleotides align to TRBD1. Germline trimming cut 4 bases from V and 2 bases from J; bases unmatched to any gene: 10. From germline, CDR1 is SGDLS and CDR2 YYNGEE. The CDR3 is made up of 17 amino acids.

This chain uses TRBV7-2 with TRBJ2-3, with 11 bases that match TRBD2. After removal of 5 bases from V and 6 bases from J, the junction contained 7 bases not matched to a gene. The V gene's germline CDR1 is SGHTA and CDR2 FQGNSA. CDR3 size: 15 residues. The CDR3 region has the DNA TGTGCCAGCAGCACTAGCGGGAGAGGGGGTGATACGCAGTATTTT. Its translation: CASSTSGRGGDTQYF.